Below are 16 T cell receptor beta chains sequenced from a single sample in a study of Ad26.COV2.S vaccination and SARS-CoV-2 variants. Regarding treatment: around 19 received Ad26.COV2.S at low or high dose, single or two shots; several received placebo; per-sample allocation not given. Collection of the samples took place on day 63 after the first injection of vaccine or placebo. This table comes from immunoSEQ multiplex PCR, and its TCRdb copy is limited to in-frame clones, with some not included. The data contain hundreds of thousands of clones, 70% to 90% of them seen just once; the ten biggest clones take up about 10%. Sample: peripheral blood, taken in a trial of Ad26.COV2.S vaccine versus placebo. Source of these receptors: a person aged 18-60 years who received the Ad26.COV2.S COVID-19 vaccine or a placebo.

This chain links TRBV2 with TRBJ2-5; 9 bases map to TRBD2. This CDR3 region has 15 residues. Germline V gene data show CDR1 as SNHLY and CDR2 as FYNNEI. V shed 5 bases, J shed 2 bases, and the junction held 6 bases outside the gene matches. CDR3 coding DNA: TGTGCCAGCAGTACCTTAGCGGGGGCACAAGAGACCCAGTACTTC. It encodes CASSTLAGAQETQYF.

This clone has just a few counts. This sequence joins TRBV12-3 or TRBV12-4 and TRBJ2-1; D gene uncertain. The V and J ends lost 5 bases and 5 bases respectively, with 10 bases between them. This CDR3 has 13 amino acids. CDR3 in DNA: TGTGCCAGCAGTAAACTGGCAGACAATGAGCAGTTCTTC. Its protein product is CASSKLADNEQFF.

The rearrangement links TRBV6-2 or TRBV6-3 to TRBJ2-7; D is possibly TRBD1 (7 bases). CDR3 length: 16 amino acids. With 5 bases removed from V and 0 bases from J, the gap between germline ends came to 17 bases. The germline CDR1 and CDR2 sequences are MNHEY and SVGEGT. The CDR3 loop is CASSPQGGGASYEQYF. The CDR3 coding sequence is TGTGCCAGCAGTCCCCAGGGGGGAGGCGCCTCCTACGAGCAGTACTTC.

As to this clone: Other DNA sequences in this sample translate to the same CDR3. The rearrangement joins TRBV7-2 to TRBJ2-7; D is unclear. Germline V lookup: CDR1 SGHTA, CDR2 FQGNSA. Trimming cost V 3 bases and J 4 bases, with 4 bases left between them. The CDR3 is 11 amino acids. The CDR3 spells CASSFVYEQYF. The CDR3, as DNA: TGTGCCAGCAGCTTTGTTTACGAGCAGTACTTC.

Regarding this clone: This CDR3 is also generated by other DNA sequences in the sample. This chain joins TRBV3-1 (or the pseudogene TRBV3-2) and TRBJ2-5, with unresolved D. CDR1 is LGHDT, CDR2 YNNKEL, per germline (reference sequence). This CDR3 contains 12 residues. The germline V and J ends were trimmed by 3 bases and 2 bases, with 4 bases remaining between them. The CDR3 bases are TGTGCCAGCAGCCAGGTACAAGAGACCCAGTACTTC. Residues: CASSQVQETQYF.

The count of this clone is one. This chain connects TRBV7-9 to TRBJ1-2, with a tentative D call TRBD1 (5 bases). Deletions cut 5 bases from V and 4 bases from J, with 17 bases between. CDR1 and CDR2 (germline): SEHNR, FQNEAQ (reference sequence). The CDR3 covers 15 residues. CDR3 residues: CASSPEGQVGYGYTF. CDR3 DNA sequence: TGTGCCAGCAGCCCCGAGGGGCAGGTGGGCTATGGCTACACCTTC.

This chain connects TRBV19 to TRBJ1-1; TRBD1 matches at 7 bases. Germline CDR1 reads LNHDA; CDR2 reads SQIVND (reference sequence). This CDR3 is 14 amino acids long. V shed 6 bases and J 1 base; nucleotides not matched to a gene: 5. For the CDR3, the DNA is TGTGCCAGTAGGCCGGGACAGAGGAACACTGAAGCTTTCTTT. Translated, it gives CASRPGQRNTEAFF. Using reference TRBV19 and TRBJ1-1 for the parts outside the CDR3, the full variable domain is DGGITQSPKYLFRKEGQNVTLSCEQNLNHDAMYWYRQDPGQGLRLIYYSQIVNDFQKGDIAEGYSVSREKKESFPLTVTSAQKNPTAFYLCASRPGQRNTEAFFGQGTRLTVV.

In the case of this clone: This same CDR3 is encoded by further DNA sequences in the sample. The chain carries TRBV11-2 and TRBJ1-6; D ambiguous. Germline lookup yields CDR1 SGHAT and CDR2 FQNNGV. This CDR3 region has 14 residues. V was shortened by 2 bases and J by 6 bases, with 8 bases between the two germline ends. CDR3 amino acids: CASSLRAGNSPLHF. In DNA form, the CDR3 reads TGTGCCAGCAGCTTACGGGCCGGTAATTCACCCCTCCACTTT.

This rearrangement joins TRBV27 to TRBJ2-1; 8 bases fit TRBD2. CDR3 length: 17 residues. Germline loops: CDR1 MNHEY, CDR2 SMNVEV (reference sequence). V trimming: 8 bases; J trimming: 0 bases; junction bases outside the gene matches: 12. The CDR3 here is CASGVLTSGSSYNEQFF. CDR3 DNA: TGTGCCAGCGGAGTTTTAACTAGCGGTAGCTCCTACAATGAGCAGTTCTTC.

The chain has TRBV28 and TRBJ1-1; 8 positions match TRBD1. The CDR3 is 14 amino acids. Trimming at V came to 3 bases and at J to 3 bases, leaving 3 bases not matched to a gene. Germline V gene data show CDR1 as MDHEN and CDR2 as SYDVKM. The CDR3 reads CASSFTGGHTEAFF. CDR3 nucleotides: TGTGCCAGCAGTTTTACAGGGGGGCACACTGAAGCTTTCTTT.

The V gene is TRBV7-2, the J gene TRBJ2-1; possibly TRBD2 for D (6 bases). From germline, CDR1 is SGHTA and CDR2 FQGNSA. Trimming cost V 5 bases and J 4 bases, with 12 bases left between them. This CDR3 region has 14 residues. The DNA for the CDR3 is TGTGCCAGCAGCCCTGAGGCGGGGTACAATGAGCAGTTCTTC. This sequence encodes CASSPEAGYNEQFF.

V and J are TRBV7-2 and TRBJ2-5; 8 bases map to TRBD2. The CDR3 runs to 15 residues. V lost 3 bases to trimming and J lost 2 bases; unmatched junction nucleotides: 5. Germline V CDR1 and CDR2: SGHTA, FQGNSA. CDR3 nucleotide sequence: TGTGCCAGCAGCTTGACAGCGGGGGCTCAAGAGACCCAGTACTTC. Translating it yields CASSLTAGAQETQYF.

The sample holds one count of this clone. The chain uses TRBV29-1 and TRBJ1-1, with TRBD1 identical over 9 bases. The germline V gene has CDR1 SQVTM and CDR2 ANQGSEA. This CDR3 region has 16 residues. The ends lost 2 bases at V and 1 base at J; junction bases unmatched: 8. DNA for the CDR3: TGCAGCGTTGAAACAAACAGGGGGCTGAGGAACACTGAAGCTTTCTTT. This translates into CSVETNRGLRNTEAFF.

This clone was recorded once. The rearrangement joins TRBV7-2 to TRBJ2-3; the D is unclear. This CDR3 has 13 amino acids. V was trimmed by 2 bases and J by 5 bases, leaving 8 bases between them. Germline CDR1 is SGHTA and CDR2 is FQGNSA. CDR3 loop: CASSLLWRDTQYF. The CDR3, as DNA: TGTGCCAGCAGCTTACTATGGAGAGATACGCAGTATTTT.

The chain carries TRBV9 and TRBJ2-1; 15 nucleotides match TRBD2. The CDR3 runs 18 residues. Unmatched junction bases numbered 13, after V lost 4 bases and J lost 8 bases. In germline, CDR1 is SGDLS, CDR2 YYNGEE. The CDR3 sequence: CASSFRTSGGANDDEQFF. DNA of the CDR3: TGTGCCAGCAGCTTTCGGACTAGCGGGGGGGCCAACGACGATGAGCAGTTCTTC.

The J gene is TRBJ1-4, the V gene TRBV19; tentative D call: TRBD1 (5 bases). Germline CDR1 is LNHDA and CDR2 is SQIVND (reference sequence). This CDR3 contains 13 residues. Trimming shortened V by 5 bases and J by 8 bases, and 12 bases separated the two germline ends. The CDR3 here is CASSGQAGEKLFF. CDR3 in DNA: TGTGCCAGTAGTGGACAAGCAGGGGAAAAACTGTTTTTT.